This passage covers 23 T cell receptor beta chains from one sample sequenced in a study of T cell responses to AZD1222 COVID-19 vaccine. TCRdb keeps only in-frame clones here, not all; method: immunoSEQ multiplex PCR. Among about 85,000 clones, approximately 86% were seen once, and the ten largest hold 10%. Material: peripheral blood, obtained on day 0 of MenACWY control vaccination. All receptors derive from an adult in good health.

CDR3 DNA: TGTGCCAGCAGTGAACCCGGACCAAATCAGCCCCAGCATTTT. It encodes CASSEPGPNQPQHF. The gene calls are TRBV6-1 and TRBJ1-5; D remains unclear. CDR1 and CDR2 (germline): MNHNS, SASEGT. The CDR3 sequence is 14 residues long. The germline V and J ends were trimmed by 2 bases and 4 bases, with 9 bases remaining between them.

This rearrangement joins TRBV10-3 to TRBJ1-1; unclear D gene. The CDR3 covers 16 residues. Germline V lookup: CDR1 ENHRY, CDR2 SYGVKD. With 4 bases removed from V and 1 base from J, the gap between germline ends came to 16 bases. The CDR3 nucleotides read TGTGCCATCAGTGGGGTAGCAGGTAATGGGAACACTGAAGCTTTCTTT. Its translation: CAISGVAGNGNTEAFF.

This chain uses TRBV6-5 with TRBJ2-2, with D possibly matching TRBD1 (6 bases). Trimming took off 10 bases at V and 4 bases at J, with 16 bases between the two ends. CDR1 and CDR2 from the germline V gene are MNHEY and SVGAGI. This CDR3 has 14 residues. This chain's CDR3 is CATYGTPSTGELFF. CDR3 bases: TGTGCCACCTACGGGACACCGAGCACCGGGGAGCTGTTTTTT.

The chain couples TRBV5-6 to TRBJ1-5, with D tentatively TRBD1 (5 bases). The V gene's germline CDR1 is SGHDT and CDR2 YYEEEE. CDR3 length: 16 amino acids. With 3 bases removed from V and 3 bases from J, the gap between germline ends came to 16 bases. For the CDR3, the DNA is TGTGCCAGCAGCTGGGGCGTAGGCGGGGACAATCAGCCCCAGCATTTT. The encoded protein is CASSWGVGGDNQPQHF.

In this sample, this clone turned up once. The chain has TRBV6-2 or TRBV6-3 and TRBJ1-5, with TRBD1 as a possible D gene (6 bases). The CDR3 is 17 amino acids. CDR1 MNHEY and CDR2 SVGEGT come from the germline V gene. Trimming took 0 bases from V and 4 from J, leaving 16 bases between them. In nucleotides, the CDR3 is TGTGCCAGCAGTTACTCGTCCCCACAGGGTCCAAATCAGCCCCAGCATTTT. It yields the protein CASSYSSPQGPNQPQHF.

J is TRBJ1-6 and V is TRBV4-3; TRBD1 aligns across 8 bases. CDR1 LGHNA and CDR2 YSLEER come from the germline V gene. Losses at the gene ends were 2 bases for V and 5 bases for J; bases not matched to a gene: 2. The CDR3 extends over 15 amino acids. The CDR3 bases are TGCGCCAGCAGCCAAAACAGGGGGGATAATTCACCCCTCCACTTT. Encoded protein: CASSQNRGDNSPLHF.

The chain combines TRBV5-4 with TRBJ1-3; D may be TRBD1 (5 bases). CDR3 size: 15 residues. From germline, CDR1 is SGHNT and CDR2 YYREEE (reference sequence). V was cut by 0 bases and J by 2 bases, with 9 bases left in between. The CDR3 DNA reads TGTGCCAGCAGCTTGGGGACGGGGGCTGGAAACACCATATATTTT. Translated: CASSLGTGAGNTIYF.

This clone was detected only once. CDR3 region: CASSLLAPEAGGPEETQYF. The DNA of the CDR3 is TGTGCCAGCAGTTTATTGGCCCCGGAAGCGGGGGGGCCTGAGGAGACCCAGTACTTC. This rearrangement joins TRBV28 to TRBJ2-5; TRBD2 matches 10 bases. V was clipped by 1 base and J by 5 bases; unmatched bases: 16. The germline V gene encodes CDR1 MDHEN and CDR2 SYDVKM. This CDR3 is built from 19 residues.

The V gene is TRBV5-8, the J gene TRBJ1-2; TRBD1 might be the D (6 bases). V lost 6 bases and J 4 bases, leaving 16 bases between the germline ends. Looked up from germline, CDR1 is SGHTS and CDR2 is YDEGEE. The CDR3 has 14 residues. CDR3 sequence reads: CASTDRTTAYGYTF. The CDR3 nucleotides are TGTGCCAGCACAGACAGGACGACAGCCTATGGCTACACCTTC.

This clone turned up a few times. The rearrangement joins TRBV7-9 to TRBJ1-4, with 7 bases matching TRBD1. The germline V gene has CDR1 SEHNR and CDR2 FQNEAQ (reference sequence). The V and J ends lost 0 bases and 8 bases, in that order; junction bases with no gene match: 3. The CDR3 is 14 amino acids. CDR3 region: CASSLASGGEKLFF. CDR3 DNA sequence: TGTGCCAGCAGCTTAGCATCAGGGGGGGAAAAACTGTTTTTT. Based on the CDR3 plus reference TRBV7-9 and TRBJ1-4, the full variable domain is DTGVSQNPRHKITKRGQNVTFRCDPISEHNRLYWYRQTLGQGPEFLTYFQNEAQLEKSRLLSDRFSAERPKGSFSTLEIQRTEQGDSAMYLCASSLASGGEKLFFGSGTQLSVL.

The rearrangement uses TRBV7-2 and TRBJ1-2; TRBD1 is a possible D gene (5 bases). Germline V gives CDR1 SGHTA, CDR2 FQGNSA. Trimming stripped 5 bases from V and 4 bases from J, with 11 bases between. CDR3 length: 13 residues. This chain's CDR3 is CASSPDTPYGYTF. The CDR3 DNA is TGTGCCAGCAGCCCGGACACTCCCTATGGCTACACCTTC.

The genes are TRBV19 and TRBJ1-2; 7 positions agree with TRBD1. The CDR3 has 14 residues. Germline trimming cut 3 bases from V and 5 bases from J; bases unmatched to any gene: 6. CDR1 is LNHDA, CDR2 SQIVND, per germline (reference sequence). This CDR3 reads CASSIQGGGYGYTF. In DNA, the CDR3 is TGTGCCAGTAGTATTCAGGGGGGCGGTTATGGCTACACCTTC.

The rearrangement joins TRBV9 to TRBJ1-2; 8 nucleotides line up with TRBD1. CDR3 length equals 13 residues. V was clipped by 4 bases and J by 5 bases; unmatched bases: 4. In germline, CDR1 is SGDLS, CDR2 YYNGEE. CDR3 nucleotide sequence: TGTGCCAGCAGCACCCGGACAGGGTATGGCTACACCTTC. As protein: CASSTRTGYGYTF.

By sample share, this clone is large. The chain links TRBV2 to TRBJ2-5; TRBD1 matches 8 bases. Germline CDR1 SNHLY, CDR2 FYNNEI. The V and J ends lost 3 bases and 5 bases, in that order; junction bases with no gene match: 8. This CDR3 comprises 15 residues. CDR3 coding DNA: TGTGCCAGCAGTGATTTTGGACAGGGAGAGGAGACCCAGTACTTC. The encoded protein is CASSDFGQGEETQYF.

The V call is TRBV30, the J call TRBJ1-1, with D possibly being TRBD1 (5 bases). The CDR3 is 12 residues long. Germline CDR1 reads GTSNPN; CDR2 reads SVGIG (reference sequence). The V gene lost 3 bases and the J gene lost 7 bases, with 12 bases spanning the gap. CDR3 sequence: CAWSHPTVEAFF. The CDR3 DNA follows: TGTGCCTGGAGCCACCCGACAGTTGAAGCTTTCTTT.

This sequence joins TRBV6-5 and TRBJ1-1, with D hard to call. CDR1 and CDR2 (germline): MNHEY, SVGAGI. The CDR3 is 13 amino acids. V was clipped by 5 bases and J by 1 base, with 8 bases between them. The DNA for the CDR3 is TGTGCCAGCAGTCACCGGTGGAACACTGAAGCTTTCTTT. Translation gives CASSHRWNTEAFF.

The CDR3 is CASSTGLAGVYTGELFF. The CDR3 DNA is TGTGCCAGCAGCACCGGACTAGCGGGGGTCTACACCGGGGAGCTGTTTTTT. This chain joins TRBV7-9 and TRBJ2-2; TRBD2 matches at 13 bases. CDR3 length: 17 residues. V shed 5 bases, J shed 3 bases, and the junction held 6 bases outside the gene matches. CDR1 SEHNR and CDR2 FQNEAQ come from the germline V gene (reference sequence).

The chain joins TRBV19 to TRBJ1-1; D is unresolved. Trimming took 1 base from V and 0 from J, leaving 6 bases between them. The CDR3 length is 14 residues. Looked up from germline, CDR1 is LNHDA and CDR2 is SQIVND (reference sequence). The CDR3 reads CASSIGGLNTEAFF. CDR3 sequence (DNA): TGTGCCAGTAGTATAGGAGGGTTGAACACTGAAGCTTTCTTT. Full variable domain (outside the CDR3, taken from reference TRBV19 and TRBJ1-1): DGGITQSPKYLFRKEGQNVTLSCEQNLNHDAMYWYRQDPGQGLRLIYYSQIVNDFQKGDIAEGYSVSREKKESFPLTVTSAQKNPTAFYLCASSIGGLNTEAFFGQGTRLTVV.

The chain combines TRBV6-4 with TRBJ2-3; TRBD2 matches at 8 bases. V lost 2 bases, J lost 0 bases, and 4 bases stayed unmatched. The CDR3 consists of 16 residues. CDR1 and CDR2 (germline): MRHNA, SNTAGT. The CDR3 spells CASSDGKRGSTDTQYF. The CDR3, as DNA: TGTGCCAGCAGTGACGGAAAGCGGGGGAGCACAGATACGCAGTATTTT.

The gene calls are TRBV7-2 and TRBJ1-5, with TRBD1 matching 7 bases. Germline CDR1 reads SGHTA; CDR2 reads FQGNSA. The CDR3 consists of 14 residues. Germline trimming cut 5 bases from V and 6 bases from J; bases unmatched to any gene: 7. The CDR3 sequence is CASSPTGFSQPQHF. Here the CDR3 DNA reads TGTGCCAGCAGCCCGACAGGGTTCAGTCAGCCCCAGCATTTT.

The chain carries TRBV19 and TRBJ1-6; D remains unclear. V lost 3 bases and J lost 10, with 13 bases in between. Germline assignment: CDR1 LNHDA and CDR2 SQIVND (reference sequence). CDR3 size: 14 residues. The CDR3 region has the DNA TGTGCCAGTAGTATGTACGGGGTACGGTCACCCCTCCACTTT. Translating gives CASSMYGVRSPLHF.

The chain recombines TRBV30 with TRBJ1-2; D is possibly TRBD1 (5 bases). V lost 0 bases, J lost 4 bases, and 12 bases lay in between. The CDR3 runs 14 residues. The V gene's germline CDR1 is GTSNPN and CDR2 SVGIG (reference sequence). For the CDR3, the DNA is TGTGCCTGGAGTGTAGCCCAGGGCAGCTATGGCTACACCTTC. Translation: CAWSVAQGSYGYTF.

The chain links TRBV20-1 to TRBJ1-2, with 7 bases that match TRBD1. The CDR3 extends over 15 amino acids. V shed 3 bases, J shed 3 bases, and the junction held 10 bases outside the gene matches. Germline lookup yields CDR1 DFQATT and CDR2 SNEGSKA (reference sequence). CDR3 DNA: TGCAGTGCTAGTGGAACAGGGGAAGGTGACTATGGCTACACCTTC. It translates to CSASGTGEGDYGYTF.